This TCR beta chain is from a study of cytomegalovirus exposure and HLA in healthy donors. This CDR3 is built from 16 residues. After removal of 4 bases from V and 2 bases from J, the junction contained 5 bases not matched to a gene. The germline V gene encodes CDR1 SGHNT and CDR2 YYREEE (reference sequence). Comment on this clone: Its antigen remains unknown.

General observations from the study: Reports credit the classifier with highly specific, highly sensitive diagnosis of cytomegalovirus status.

Both 60 Vbeta primers and 13 Jbeta primers went into the PCR. Generated by immunoSEQ multiplex PCR, the TCRdb table keeps only in-frame clones and is missing some. Here the sample spans more than 100,000 clones, 73% being singletons. Sampled while nominally healthy, donors likely had unrecorded immune exposures. The sequenced sample consisted of PBMCs. The chain carries TRBV5-4 and TRBJ2-1; 11 bases are a match to TRBD2. The clonotype originates from a woman aged 40 to 50 in good health and CMV-seronegative. CDR3 sequence reads: CASSQGLAEPYNEQFF. CDR3 nucleotide sequence: TGTGCCAGCAGCCAGGGACTAGCGGAACCCTACAATGAGCAGTTCTTC.